The 6 T cell receptor beta chains reported below all come from one sample, sequenced in a study of response to subunit inactivated influenza vaccine. TCRdb reanalysed the RT-PCR reads using MiXCR and keeps one entry per CDR3 protein. The top ten hold roughly 11% of the sample, which has roughly 650,000 distinct CDR3 sequences, 15% to 19% seen once. The source was PBMCs from blood, collected about 12 days after vaccination. These receptors were collected from a man aged 50-59 years who received an inactivated influenza vaccine.

Ten or more counts support this clonotype. The chain employs TRBV29-1 and TRBJ1-2; TRBD1 matches 9 bases. The V segment lost 7 bases and the J segment 1 base; nucleotides outside the gene matches: 7. The germline V gene has CDR1 SQVTM and CDR2 ANQGSEA. The CDR3 runs to 14 residues. The CDR3 DNA sequence: TGCAGCGCCGGAGACAGGGGGGATAACTATGGCTACACCTTC. It translates to CSAGDRGDNYGYTF.

This clonotype has at least ten counts. This sequence joins TRBV20-1 and TRBJ1-2; possible D gene TRBD1, 5 bases. The V gene's germline CDR1 is DFQATT and CDR2 SNEGSKA (reference sequence). Trimming stripped 1 base from V and 2 bases from J, with 14 bases between. CDR3 length: 15 residues. The CDR3 DNA reads TGCAGTGCTAGAGTGGGGGGGGAGGGGAACTATGGCTACACCTTC. Its translation is CSARVGGEGNYGYTF.

This clonotype came up a few times. The chain combines TRBV4-3 with TRBJ2-2; perhaps TRBD2 as D (6 bases). Per germline, CDR1 LGHNA and CDR2 YSLEER. V was trimmed by 0 bases and J by 1 base, leaving 9 bases between them. This CDR3 is built from 16 residues. DNA of the CDR3: TGCGCCAGCAGCCAAGATTTCGGGGGGAACACCGGGGAGCTGTTTTTT. Its translation: CASSQDFGGNTGELFF.

The V call is TRBV6-2 or TRBV6-3, the J call TRBJ2-3, with 7 bases aligning to TRBD2. This CDR3 has 11 residues. Losses at the gene ends were 2 bases for V and 14 bases for J; bases not matched to a gene: 4. CDR1 is MNHEY, CDR2 SVGEGT, per germline. CDR3 region: CASSYRDYWYF. For the CDR3, the DNA is TGTGCCAGCAGTTACCGGGACTATTGGTATTTT.

The chain joins TRBV11-2 to TRBJ2-4; 7 bases line up with TRBD2. This CDR3 spans 16 amino acids. V was pared by 0 bases and J by 9 bases, with 11 bases of the junction left unmatched. From germline, CDR1 is SGHAT and CDR2 FQNNGV. CDR3 in amino acids: CASSLDRGGGGIIQYF. CDR3 sequence (DNA): TGTGCCAGCAGCTTAGATCGAGGTGGGGGAGGGATCATTCAGTACTTC. The complete variable domain, with remaining parts taken from reference TRBV11-2 and TRBJ2-4, reads EAGVAQSPRYKIIEKRQSVAFWCNPISGHATLYWYQQILGQGPKLLIQFQNNGVVDDSQLPKDRFSAERLKGVDSTLKIQPAKLEDSAVYLCASSLDRGGGGIIQYFGAGTRLSVL.

This clonotype was seen only once. J is TRBJ2-1 and V is TRBV3-1; TRBD2 matches at 9 bases. The V gene's germline CDR1 is LGHDT and CDR2 YNNKEL (reference sequence). V shed 4 bases and J 12 bases; nucleotides not matched to a gene: 19. CDR3 size: 17 residues. The CDR3 DNA sequence: TGTGCCAGCAGCCGTGGCTCCGGGACTAGCAGGTCCTGGGGGCAGTTCTTC. This gives the protein CASSRGSGTSRSWGQFF.